This T cell receptor beta chain was sequenced in a study of T cell responses to AZD1222 COVID-19 vaccine. TCRdb's table, derived via immunoSEQ multiplex PCR, lists solely in-frame clones and lacks some. The sample lists some 86,000 clones, about nine tenths occurring once. Details on this clone: Its antigen is as yet unknown.

Germline values: CDR1 SGHTA, CDR2 FQGNSA. V lost 6 bases and J lost 4; bases outside the gene matches: 5. CDR3 size: 15 residues. Findings of the study overall: Without day 14 samples, only post-peak T cell repertoires were studied. With two AZD1222 doses given, Spike-specific TCR breadth and depth both rose.

Second-dose recipients at about 4 or about 12 weeks were treated as one pooled group. The source of this sequence is an adult who received the AZD1222 COVID-19 vaccine. The gene calls are TRBV7-2 and TRBJ2-2, with TRBD2 matching 10 bases. The sequencing used peripheral blood, collected 28 days after the second AZD1222 dose. The CDR3 loop reads CASSSSGGATGELFF. The CDR3 DNA is TGTGCCAGCAGTTCCAGCGGGGGGGCCACCGGGGAGCTGTTTTTT.